This T cell receptor (beta chain) was captured in a study of T cells in tumors after PD-1 blockade. Study information: Patients received pembrolizumab 200 mg every 3 weeks or cemiplimab 350 mg every 2 weeks. Daily vismodegib 150 mg continued in a subset of anti-PD-1-treated patients.

Generated by immunoSEQ multiplex PCR, the TCRdb table keeps only in-frame clones and is missing some. The repertoire holds about 47,000 clones, with roughly 79% as singletons. The germline V gene encodes CDR1 MGHDK and CDR2 SYGVNS. The length of the CDR3 is 11 residues. Trimming cost V 7 bases and J 5 bases, with 5 bases left between them. This rearrangement joins TRBV25-1 to TRBJ2-2; D is undetermined. The sequencing used PBMCs, collected before anti-PD-1 treatment. The sequence was collected from a human donor with basal cell carcinoma. In DNA, the CDR3 is TGTGCCAGCACGGAAACCGGGGAGCTGTTTTTT. Amino acid sequence: CASTETGELFF.